The 14 T cell receptor beta chains below were found in one sample sequenced in a study of CD8+CD57+ T cells in acquired aplastic anemia. CDR3 and TCR beta VDJ profiling relied on genomic DNA as the template. One entry per CDR3 protein results from TCRdb running MiXCR on the reads. Among 33,000 or so distinct CDR3 sequences listed, roughly three quarters were seen once. The sequencing sample was made of sorted CD4+, CD8+, or CD8+CD57+ T cells (not recorded which) from PBMCs. Receptors were obtained from a human donor in good health, serving as a control.

The rearrangement links TRBV10-1 to TRBJ2-7; D possibly corresponds to TRBD1 (5 bases). Germline V gene sequence: CDR1 WNHNN, CDR2 SYGVQD (reference sequence). This CDR3 comprises 11 residues. The CDR3 region has the DNA TGCGCGAGGAAGACAGACACCGAGCAGTACTTC. Encoded protein: CARKTDTEQYF.

The V and J genes are TRBV19 and TRBJ1-2, with D perhaps matching TRBD1 (5 bases). The CDR3 runs 14 residues. Trimming took 0 bases from V and 5 from J, leaving 10 bases between them. Germline V gene sequence: CDR1 LNHDA, CDR2 SQIVND (reference sequence). CDR3 in amino acids: CASSIDSDTYGYTF. In DNA form, the CDR3 reads TGTGCCAGTAGTATAGATTCGGACACTTATGGCTACACCTTC.

Details on this clonotype: One junction end does not reproduce the germline sequence, and a read error may be involved. This chain connects TRBV15 to TRBJ1-2, with 9 bases fitting TRBD1. Germline V lookup: CDR1 LNHNV, CDR2 YYDKDF (reference sequence). There are 17 residues in the CDR3. For the CDR3, the DNA is TGTGCCACCAGCAGGTACAGGGGGCCCTCGGTAGACTATGGCCACACCTTC. This encodes CATSRYRGPSVDYGHTF.

This clonotype was observed a single time. CDR3 region: CASSWGLAGGGETQYF. For the CDR3, the DNA is TGTGCCAGCAGCTGGGGACTAGCGGGGGGAGGTGAGACCCAGTACTTC. The gene calls are TRBV7-2 and TRBJ2-5; 15 nucleotides line up with TRBD2. The CDR3 has 16 amino acids. Germline values: CDR1 SGHTA, CDR2 FQGNSA. V shed 4 bases and J 5 bases; nucleotides not matched to a gene: 5.

Details on this clonotype: A junction boundary mismatches the germline segment, possibly from a read error. This chain joins TRBV15 and TRBJ1-6; D gene unclear. Germline assignment: CDR1 LNHNV and CDR2 YYDKDF (reference sequence). This CDR3 has 12 residues. CDR3: CATSREDSPLDF. The CDR3 region has the DNA TGTGCCACCAGCAGGGAGGACTCACCCCTCGACTTT.

The V call is TRBV2, the J call TRBJ2-3, with D possibly matching TRBD2 (5 bases). The CDR3 sequence is 13 residues long. Germline V gene lookup returns CDR1 SNHLY and CDR2 FYNNEI. The V end was cut by 3 bases, the J end by 3 bases, with 7 bases between. Written as DNA, the CDR3 is TGTGCCAGCAGTGAGCCGGGAACAGATACGCAGTATTTT. Encoded protein: CASSEPGTDTQYF.

This clonotype was recorded a few times. The chain links TRBV6-1 to TRBJ1-1; the D gene is possibly TRBD1 (5 bases). The germline V and J ends were trimmed by 6 bases and 1 base, with 12 bases remaining between them. This CDR3 comprises 14 residues. Germline V gives CDR1 MNHNS, CDR2 SASEGT. CDR3 sequence (DNA): TGTGCCAGCAGCCAATCGACAGAGAACACTGAAGCTTTCTTT. It codes for CASSQSTENTEAFF.

The V gene is TRBV20-1, the J gene TRBJ2-7; no clear D gene. CDR1 and CDR2 (germline): DFQATT, SNEGSKA (reference sequence). The CDR3 sequence is 12 residues long. Trimming cost V 2 bases and J 2 bases, with 7 bases left between them. CDR3 coding DNA: TGCAGTGCTAGACAGAGAGCCTACGAGCAGTACTTC. Translated, it gives CSARQRAYEQYF.

This chain links TRBV25-1 with TRBJ1-4; 8 bases match TRBD1. Unmatched junction bases numbered 11, after V lost 6 bases and J lost 8 bases. CDR1 and CDR2 from the germline V gene are MGHDK and SYGVNS. This CDR3 has 15 amino acids. As DNA, the CDR3 is TGTGCCAGCAGCCGACCGGGACAGGTTGACGAAAAACTGTTTTTT. Translating it yields CASSRPGQVDEKLFF. Using reference TRBV25-1 and TRBJ1-4 for the parts outside the CDR3, the full variable domain is EADIYQTPRYLVIGTGKKITLECSQTMGHDKMYWYQQDPGMELHLIHYSYGVNSTEKGDLSSESTVSRIRTEHFPLTLESARPSHTSQYLCASSRPGQVDEKLFFGSGTQLSVL.

The chain employs TRBV10-3 and TRBJ1-2; D unresolved. The CDR3 consists of 13 residues. V lost 4 bases to trimming and J lost 5 bases, with 11 bases between them. Germline CDR1 is ENHRY and CDR2 is SYGVKD. CDR3 residues: CAISGGERYGYTF. The CDR3 nucleotides read TGTGCCATCAGTGGCGGAGAAAGATATGGCTACACCTTC.

The CDR3 coding sequence is TGTGCCACCAGTGAACGCCACCGGGGGGCAGATACGCAGTATTTT. As protein: CATSERHRGADTQYF. V gene TRBV24-1 combines with J gene TRBJ2-3, with 7 positions matching TRBD2. The CDR3 has 15 residues. Germline lookup yields CDR1 KGHDR and CDR2 SFDVKD. The junction had 7 bases not matched to a gene; V was cut back by 4 bases and J by 4 bases.

The chain recombines TRBV2 with TRBJ2-3; D ambiguous. Germline V gene sequence: CDR1 SNHLY, CDR2 FYNNEI. This CDR3 is 13 amino acids long. Trimming pared 4 bases from V and 4 bases from J, leaving 9 bases between. CDR3 in DNA: TGTGCCAGCAGTGGACGTGGTCCAGATACGCAGTATTTT. Translation: CASSGRGPDTQYF.

This sequence joins TRBV2 and TRBJ2-5; TRBD1 or TRBD2 may be the D gene (5 bases each). CDR3 size: 12 residues. V lost 8 bases and J 7 bases, leaving 14 bases between the germline ends. Germline CDR1 reads SNHLY; CDR2 reads FYNNEI. CDR3 sequence: CASGSGTGTQYF. CDR3 sequence (DNA): TGTGCCAGCGGATCTGGGACGGGGACCCAGTACTTC.

The rearrangement joins TRBV5-5 to TRBJ1-2; tentatively, D is TRBD1 (5 bases). Trimming cost V 4 bases and J 6 bases, with 13 bases left between them. CDR3 length equals 13 residues. In germline, CDR1 is SGHKS, CDR2 YYEKEE (reference sequence). The CDR3 loop reads CASSLDTPNGYTF. The DNA of the CDR3 is TGTGCCAGCAGCCTGGACACACCGAATGGCTACACCTTC.